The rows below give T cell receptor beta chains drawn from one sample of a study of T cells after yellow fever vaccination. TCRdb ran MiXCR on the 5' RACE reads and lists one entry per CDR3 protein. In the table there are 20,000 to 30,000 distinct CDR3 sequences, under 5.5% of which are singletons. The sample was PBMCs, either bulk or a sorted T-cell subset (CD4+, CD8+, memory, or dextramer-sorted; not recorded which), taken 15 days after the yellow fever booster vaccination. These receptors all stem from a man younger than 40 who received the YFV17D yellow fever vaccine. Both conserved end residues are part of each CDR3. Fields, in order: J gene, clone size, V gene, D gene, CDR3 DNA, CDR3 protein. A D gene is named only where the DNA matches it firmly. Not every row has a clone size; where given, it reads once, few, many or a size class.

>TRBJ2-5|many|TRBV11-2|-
TGTGCCAGCAGCTTAGACAGGGGTACCCAGTACTTC
CASSLDRGTQYF
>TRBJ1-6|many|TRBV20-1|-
TGCAGTGCACCGACAGGTTATGATTCACCCCTCCACTTT
CSAPTGYDSPLHF
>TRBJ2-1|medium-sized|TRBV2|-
TGTGCCAGCAAGGGGGTCGGGAGCTCCTACAATGAGCAGTTCTTC
CASKGVGSSYNEQFF
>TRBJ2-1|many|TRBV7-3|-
TGTGCCAGCAGCTTAATACATTACAATGAGCAGTTCTTC
CASSLIHYNEQFF
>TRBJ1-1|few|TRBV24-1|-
TGTGCCACCAGTGATTTCAGGGGAACTGAAGCTTTCTTT
CATSDFRGTEAFF
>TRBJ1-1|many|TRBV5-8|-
TGTGCCAGCAGCTTGGAACGGGGCAACACTGAAGCTTTCTTT
CASSLERGNTEAFF
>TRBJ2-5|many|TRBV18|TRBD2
TGTGCCAGCTCCCGTGGACTAGCGGGACAAGAGACCCAGTACTTC
CASSRGLAGQETQYF
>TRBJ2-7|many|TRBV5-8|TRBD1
TGTGCCAGCAGTTTTACAGGGGGCTACGAGCAGTACTTC
CASSFTGGYEQYF
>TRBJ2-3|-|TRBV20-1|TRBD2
TGCAGTGCTAGAAGACGCTCTAGCGGGAGCACAGATACGCAGTATTTT
CSARRRSSGSTDTQYF
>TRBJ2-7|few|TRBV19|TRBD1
TGTGCCAGTAGTACTCCGGGACAGGGATTTGAGCAGTACTTC
CASSTPGQGFEQYF
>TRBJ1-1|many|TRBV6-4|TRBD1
TGTGCCAGCAGTGCCCTACCGGGACAGGGCGGCGCTTTCTTT
CASSALPGQGGAFF
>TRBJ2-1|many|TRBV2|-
TGTGCCAGCGTAGGGGGGGCAGGCTACAATGAGCAGTTCTTC
CASVGGAGYNEQFF
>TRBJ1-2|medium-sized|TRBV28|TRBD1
TGTGCCAGCAGCTCAGGACAGGGGATTCGTGGCTACACCTTC
CASSSGQGIRGYTF
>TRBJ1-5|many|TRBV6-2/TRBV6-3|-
TGTGCCAGCAGTTACTACCCGTCCGTGGGGCCCCAGCATTTT
CASSYYPSVGPQHF
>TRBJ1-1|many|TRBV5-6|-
TGTGCCAGCAGCCTCTTGCTGAACACTGAAGCTTTCTTT
CASSLLLNTEAFF
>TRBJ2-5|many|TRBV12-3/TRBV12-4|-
TGTGCCAGCAGTTTGCAGGGAGGATCGGAGACCCAGTACTTC
CASSLQGGSETQYF
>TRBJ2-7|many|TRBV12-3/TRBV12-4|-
TGTGCCAGCACCGCGGACAATTCCTACGAGCAGTACTTC
CASTADNSYEQYF
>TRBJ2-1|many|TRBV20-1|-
TGCAGTGCACGAGACGGGACTTTATTTTCTGAGCAGTTCTTC
CSARDGTLFSEQFF
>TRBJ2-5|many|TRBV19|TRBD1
TGTGCCAGTAAAGCGCCGCCGGGACAGGGTAGGGAGACCCAGTACTTC
CASKAPPGQGRETQYF
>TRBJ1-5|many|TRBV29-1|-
TGCAGCGTTGAGATGGGTAGCAATCAGCCCCAGCATTTT
CSVEMGSNQPQHF
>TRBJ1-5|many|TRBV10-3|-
TGTGCCATCAGTGAGTCCGTGGGGGCAGGGAATCAGCCCCAGCATTTT
CAISESVGAGNQPQHF
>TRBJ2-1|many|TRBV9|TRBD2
TGTGCCAGCAGCGAGGGAACGGGACTAGGGGGTGAGCAGTTCTTC
CASSEGTGLGGEQFF
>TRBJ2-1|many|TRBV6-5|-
TGTGCCAGCAGCCCCCCCAGCGACTCGAATGAGCAGTTCTTC
CASSPPSDSNEQFF
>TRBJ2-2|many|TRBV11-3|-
TGTGCCAGCAGCTTAGATCACACCGGGGAGCTGTTTTTT
CASSLDHTGELFF
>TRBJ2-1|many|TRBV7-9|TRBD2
TGTGCCAGCAGCTATGCTAGCGGGAAGGGTGAGCAGTTCTTC
CASSYASGKGEQFF
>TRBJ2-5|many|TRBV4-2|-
TGTGCCAGCAGCCAAGGATTATTCTCGTTTGAGACCCAGTACTTC
CASSQGLFSFETQYF
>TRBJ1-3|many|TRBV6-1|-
TGTGCCAGCAGGAAATGGGAGCAGGGGTACTCTGGAAACACCATATATTTT
CASRKWEQGYSGNTIYF
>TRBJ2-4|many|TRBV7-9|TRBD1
TGTGCCAGCAGCTTATCAGACAGGGGGTACATTCAGTACTTC
CASSLSDRGYIQYF
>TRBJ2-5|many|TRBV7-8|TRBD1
TGTGCCAGCAGCTCCGACTCGACAGGGTGGGAGACCCAGTACTTC
CASSSDSTGWETQYF
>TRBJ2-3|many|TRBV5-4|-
TGTGCCAGCAGACGGGACCGCCCGGCAGATACGCAGTATTTT
CASRRDRPADTQYF
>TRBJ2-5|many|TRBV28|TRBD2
TGTGCCAGCAGTAGCTGGACTAGCGGGAGAGGAGAGACCCAGTACTTC
CASSSWTSGRGETQYF
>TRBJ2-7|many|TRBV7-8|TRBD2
TGTGCCAGCAGCTTCCTAGCGGGAGGCTACGAGCAGTACTTC
CASSFLAGGYEQYF
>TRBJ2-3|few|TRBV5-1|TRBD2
TGCGCCAGCAGCTTGGCGAGCGGGAGAAGCACAGATACGCAGTATTTT
CASSLASGRSTDTQYF
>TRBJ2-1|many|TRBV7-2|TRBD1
TGTGCCAGCAGCTTAGTGGCCTTACAGGGGGCGCGATTCTTC
CASSLVALQGARFF
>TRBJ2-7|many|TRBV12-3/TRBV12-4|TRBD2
TGTGCCAGCAGGGGGCTAGCGGCCCCCGAGCAGTACTTC
CASRGLAAPEQYF
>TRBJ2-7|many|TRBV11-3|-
TGTGCCAGCAGCTTAGATAAAAGCGAGCGAACCCATTACGAGCAGTACTTC
CASSLDKSERTHYEQYF
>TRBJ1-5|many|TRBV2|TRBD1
TGTGCCAGCAGCCCGGGACAGGGTTATCAGCCCCAGCATTTT
CASSPGQGYQPQHF
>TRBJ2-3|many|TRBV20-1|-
TGCAGTGCTCACCGGGATGCGTGGACGCAGTATTTT
CSAHRDAWTQYF
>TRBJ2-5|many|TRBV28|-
TGTGCCAGCAGACCCCAAGGACAGCACCAAGAGACCCAGTACTTC
CASRPQGQHQETQYF
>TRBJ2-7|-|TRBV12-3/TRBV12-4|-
TGTGCCAGCAGTCCATCCTTGATACACGAGCAGTACTTC
CASSPSLIHEQYF
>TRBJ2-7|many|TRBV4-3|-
TGCGCCAGCAGCCAAGATATCCGGCAGGGGAGGTACGAGCAGTACTTC
CASSQDIRQGRYEQYF
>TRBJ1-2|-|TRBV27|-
TGTGCCAGCAGTTTAAGAGCAGGGGCGCTAGCTAACTATGGCTACACCTTC
CASSLRAGALANYGYTF
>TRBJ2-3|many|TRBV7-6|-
TGTGCCAGCAGCTTCGGGTATGCGCAGTATTTT
CASSFGYAQYF
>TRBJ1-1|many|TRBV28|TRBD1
TGTGCCAGCAGTTTACTGGGGACAGTTCTTATGAACACTGAAGCTTTCTTT
CASSLLGTVLMNTEAFF
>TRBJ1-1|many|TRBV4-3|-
TGCGCCAGCAGCCATACTTACAGGGTTGTGGGCACTGAAGCTTTCTTT
CASSHTYRVVGTEAFF
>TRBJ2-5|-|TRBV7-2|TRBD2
TGTGCCAGCAGCTGGAGATCACTAGCGCTAAGGATAGAGACCCAGTACTTC
CASSWRSLALRIETQYF
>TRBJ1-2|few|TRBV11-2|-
TGTGCCAGCAGCTTAAACAGGGTTGGAGGCTACACCTTC
CASSLNRVGGYTF
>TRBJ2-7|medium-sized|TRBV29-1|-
TGCAGCGTTGCCAGGCCGAGCTCCTACGAGCAGTACTTC
CSVARPSSYEQYF
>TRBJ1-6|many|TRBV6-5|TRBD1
TGTGCCAGCCGACAGGGAGGAATTAATTCACCCCTCCACTTT
CASRQGGINSPLHF
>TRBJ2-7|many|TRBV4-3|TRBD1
TGCGCCAGCAGCCAAGACAGGGGGTTGGGGGAGCAGTACTTC
CASSQDRGLGEQYF
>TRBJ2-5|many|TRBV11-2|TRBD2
TGTGCCAGCAGCTGGTCTAGCGGGACCCAAGAGACCCAGTACTTC
CASSWSSGTQETQYF
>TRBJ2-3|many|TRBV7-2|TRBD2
TGTGCCAGCAGCGCCACGGGAGGGTCCACAGATACGCAGTATTTT
CASSATGGSTDTQYF
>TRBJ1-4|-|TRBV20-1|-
TGCAGTGCAGCAGGGCACGCTAATGAAAAACTGTTTTTT
CSAAGHANEKLFF
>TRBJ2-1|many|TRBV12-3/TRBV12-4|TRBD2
TGTGCCAGCAGTTCGGGGGGGGAACAGTTCTTC
CASSSGGEQFF
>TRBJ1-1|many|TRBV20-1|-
TGCAGTGCTAGTAAAGGGGGTTACGCTGAAGCTTTCTTT
CSASKGGYAEAFF
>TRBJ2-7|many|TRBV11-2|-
TGTGCCAGCAGCCCGGGCCGAGTCCACGAGCAGTACTTC
CASSPGRVHEQYF
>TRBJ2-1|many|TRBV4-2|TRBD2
TGTGCCAGCAGCCAAGGGGAGGGGAGCTCCTACAATGAGCAGTTCTTC
CASSQGEGSSYNEQFF
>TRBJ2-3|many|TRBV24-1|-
TGTGCCACCAGTGCAGGGGTGGCAGATACGCAGTATTTT
CATSAGVADTQYF
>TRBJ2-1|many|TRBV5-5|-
TGTGCCAGCAGCCCGGACGGCTACAATGAGCAGTTCTTC
CASSPDGYNEQFF
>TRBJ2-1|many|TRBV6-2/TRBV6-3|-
TGTGCCAGCAAGAACAATGAGCAGTTCTTC
CASKNNEQFF